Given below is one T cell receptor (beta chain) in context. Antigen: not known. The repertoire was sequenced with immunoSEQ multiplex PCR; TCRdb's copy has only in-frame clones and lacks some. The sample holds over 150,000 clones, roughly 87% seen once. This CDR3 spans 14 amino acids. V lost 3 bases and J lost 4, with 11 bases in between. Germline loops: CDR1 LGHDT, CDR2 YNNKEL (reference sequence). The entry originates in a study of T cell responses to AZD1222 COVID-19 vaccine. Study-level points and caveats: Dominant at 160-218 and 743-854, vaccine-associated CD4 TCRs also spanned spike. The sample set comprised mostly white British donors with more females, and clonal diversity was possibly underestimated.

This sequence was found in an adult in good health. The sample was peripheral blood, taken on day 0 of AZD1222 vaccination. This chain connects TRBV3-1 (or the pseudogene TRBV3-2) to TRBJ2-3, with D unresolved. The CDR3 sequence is CASSQGTDPDTQYF. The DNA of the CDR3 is TGTGCCAGCAGCCAGGGAACCGATCCAGATACGCAGTATTTT.